This entry lists 28 T cell receptor beta chains sequenced from one sample in a study of OX40 agonist ivuxolimab in advanced cancers. The repertoire was sequenced with immunoSEQ multiplex PCR; TCRdb's copy has only in-frame clones and lacks some. Of 60,000 to 70,000 clones in the sample, around 90% were seen once. Sequencing was performed on CD4+ or CD8+ T cells sorted from blood, taken in a trial of the OX40 agonist ivuxolimab. The receptors here all came from an adult with an advanced solid tumor such as melanoma, head and neck, liver or kidney cancer.

CDR3 loop: CASSLFTQGSTDTQYF. The CDR3 bases are TGCGCCAGCAGCTTATTTACCCAGGGGAGCACAGATACGCAGTATTTT. The chain couples TRBV5-1 to TRBJ2-3, with D maybe TRBD1 (6 bases). The V gene lost 2 bases and the J gene lost 0 bases, with 13 bases spanning the gap. Germline loops: CDR1 SGHRS, CDR2 YFSETQ. The CDR3 is 16 amino acids.

This chain connects TRBV5-1 to TRBJ1-2; D unclear. CDR3 length equals 14 residues. CDR1 is SGHRS, CDR2 YFSETQ, per germline. Trimming took off 7 bases at V and 2 bases at J, with 15 bases between the two ends. The CDR3 DNA follows: TGCGCCAGCCGAGTAGGGAATGAAAACTATGGCTACACCTTC. This translates into CASRVGNENYGYTF.

As regards this clone: Other DNA sequences in the sample encode the same CDR3. The chain couples TRBV5-1 to TRBJ2-3; 7 bases are a match to TRBD1. Germline V gene sequence: CDR1 SGHRS, CDR2 YFSETQ. The V segment lost 4 bases and the J segment 3 bases; nucleotides outside the gene matches: 5. The length of the CDR3 is 14 residues. The DNA of the CDR3 is TGCGCCAGCAGCCTTGGACAGGTTACAGATACGCAGTATTTT. Its translation: CASSLGQVTDTQYF. Together with reference TRBV5-1 and TRBJ2-3, the CDR3 gives the full variable domain: KAGVTQTPRYLIKTRGQQVTLSCSPISGHRSVSWYQQTPGQGLQFLFEYFSETQRNKGNFPGRFSGRQFSNSRSEMNVSTLELGDSALYLCASSLGQVTDTQYFGPGTRLTVL.

The chain uses TRBV5-1 and TRBJ2-5, with D hard to call. The CDR3 length is 13 residues. The germline V and J ends were trimmed by 0 bases and 1 base, with 4 bases remaining between them. Germline values: CDR1 SGHRS, CDR2 YFSETQ. CDR3 nucleotide sequence: TGCGCCAGCAGCTTGGGCACCCAAGAGACCCAGTACTTC. Translated, it gives CASSLGTQETQYF.

This clone appeared a single time. The gene calls are TRBV5-6 and TRBJ2-1; no definite D call. There are 15 residues in the CDR3. Germline CDR1 is SGHDT and CDR2 is YYEEEE. Deletions cut 1 base from V and 0 bases from J, with 8 bases between. This CDR3 reads CASSLRTISYNEQFF. The CDR3 DNA sequence: TGTGCCAGCAGCTTGCGGACCATCTCCTACAATGAGCAGTTCTTC.

The gene calls are TRBV7-2 and TRBJ2-7; D unresolved. The CDR3 is made up of 13 amino acids. Trimming pared 1 base from V and 4 bases from J, leaving 8 bases between. The germline gives CDR1 SGHTA, CDR2 FQGNSA. The CDR3 DNA reads as TGTGCCAGCAGCTTAGTTGGTGGATACGAGCAGTACTTC. Encoded protein: CASSLVGGYEQYF.

V and J are TRBV6-6 and TRBJ1-5, with TRBD1 as a possible D gene (5 bases). V was pared by 4 bases and J by 7 bases, with 14 bases between. CDR3 length: 14 amino acids. CDR1 is MNHNY, CDR2 SVGAGI, per germline (reference sequence). CDR3 protein: CASSSSRERQPQHF. CDR3 in DNA: TGTGCCAGCAGTTCCTCCAGGGAACGGCAGCCCCAGCATTTT.

This clone came up a few times. The chain has TRBV10-1 and TRBJ1-6; tentatively, D is TRBD1 (5 bases). Deletions cut 6 bases from V and 5 bases from J, with 11 bases between. There are 14 residues in the CDR3. CDR1 is WNHNN, CDR2 SYGVQD, per germline (reference sequence). The CDR3 nucleotides are TGCGCCAGCAGCCTGGGACCGGATAATTCACCCCTCCACTTT. Its protein is CASSLGPDNSPLHF.

This clone is a singleton in its sample. The rearrangement joins TRBV4-2 to TRBJ2-3; D is possibly TRBD1 (7 bases). Per germline, CDR1 LGHNA and CDR2 YNFKEQ. Trimming took off 0 bases at V and 4 bases at J, with 23 bases between the two ends. The CDR3 covers 19 residues. The CDR3 DNA follows: TGTGCCAGCAGCCAAGAGGTAATTGTGGCAGGGGGGCCCGCAGATACGCAGTATTTT. Its protein is CASSQEVIVAGGPADTQYF.

This clone was observed a few times. The genes are TRBV18 and TRBJ1-3; D perhaps matches TRBD1 (5 bases). Trimming removed 2 bases from V and 2 bases from J, with 13 bases in between. This CDR3 spans 16 amino acids. The germline V gene has CDR1 KGHSH and CDR2 LQKENI. The DNA of the CDR3 is TGTGCCAGCTCACCAAGCCAGGGCGTCGCTGGAAACACCATATATTTT. Protein product: CASSPSQGVAGNTIYF.

V and J are TRBV9 and TRBJ1-2; D uncertain. The CDR3 extends over 13 amino acids. V was trimmed by 4 bases and J by 4 bases, leaving 11 bases between them. Germline-derived CDR1 and CDR2 are SGDLS and YYNGEE. The CDR3 region is CASSLLDGYGYTF. DNA for the CDR3: TGTGCCAGCAGCCTATTGGACGGCTATGGCTACACCTTC.

The chain couples TRBV5-1 to TRBJ1-6; D gene ambiguous. Germline CDR1 SGHRS, CDR2 YFSETQ. The length of the CDR3 is 16 residues. V was cut by 0 bases and J by 5 bases, with 12 bases left in between. CDR3 amino acids: CASSLEPGLDNSPLHF. The CDR3 DNA follows: TGCGCCAGCAGCTTGGAACCAGGCTTAGATAATTCACCCCTCCACTTT.

The genes are TRBV28 and TRBJ1-4, with a weak D call TRBD1 (5 bases). The V gene lost 7 bases and the J gene lost 7 bases, with 13 bases spanning the gap. The CDR3 contains 13 residues. CDR1 MDHEN and CDR2 SYDVKM come from the germline V gene. In nucleotides, the CDR3 is TGTGCCAGCACTACGGGACCTTCTGAAAAACTGTTTTTT. Its translation is CASTTGPSEKLFF.

A few counts support this clone. Other DNA sequences in this sample translate to the same CDR3. The chain has TRBV5-1 and TRBJ2-1, with D perhaps TRBD1 or TRBD2 (5 bases each). The CDR3 covers 15 residues. Germline CDR1 is SGHRS and CDR2 is YFSETQ. V lost 0 bases and J 5 bases, leaving 12 bases between the germline ends. CDR3 residues: CASSLGGGRDNEQFF. The DNA of the CDR3 is TGCGCCAGCAGCTTGGGTGGGGGTAGGGACAATGAGCAGTTCTTC.

This clone showed up just once. The rearrangement links TRBV7-3 to TRBJ2-1; possible D gene TRBD2, 6 bases. The CDR3 is 17 amino acids. Between the trimmed V and J ends, which lost 5 bases and 0 bases, there was a span of 17 bases. Germline values: CDR1 SGHTA, CDR2 FQGTGA. CDR3 nucleotide sequence: TGTGCCAGCAGCCAATTAGCCGGGACTCCCTCCTACAATGAGCAGTTCTTC. This sequence encodes CASSQLAGTPSYNEQFF.

This rearrangement joins TRBV4-3 to TRBJ2-1, with 9 bases identical to TRBD1. CDR1 and CDR2 from the germline V gene are LGHNA and YSLEER. The V and J ends lost 1 base and 2 bases, in that order; junction bases with no gene match: 3. The CDR3 loop spans 16 amino acids. CDR3 DNA sequence: TGCGCCAGCAGCCAAGGAGGGACAGGGACCTACAATGAGCAGTTCTTC. Its protein is CASSQGGTGTYNEQFF.

This clone was observed a single time. V is TRBV11-1 and J is TRBJ1-1; D perhaps matches TRBD1 (5 bases). CDR1 and CDR2 (germline): SGHAT, FQDESV (reference sequence). V shed 3 bases and J shed 0 bases, with 17 bases lying between them. This CDR3 region has 17 residues. The CDR3 here is CASSFSDGGFMNTEAFF. CDR3 nucleotide sequence: TGTGCCAGCAGCTTTTCTGACGGGGGGTTCATGAACACTGAAGCTTTCTTT.

The chain uses TRBV5-1 and TRBJ1-4, with 7 positions matching TRBD1. The trim removed 3 bases at V and 8 bases at J, leaving 19 bases unmatched. The germline V gene encodes CDR1 SGHRS and CDR2 YFSETQ. This CDR3 region has 18 residues. The CDR3 sequence: CASSSGTDSGRMREKLFF. CDR3 DNA sequence: TGCGCCAGCAGCTCTGGGACAGACAGCGGGCGGATGAGGGAAAAACTGTTTTTT.

The rearrangement links TRBV4-1 to TRBJ2-7; no clear D gene. CDR1 MGHRA and CDR2 YSYEKL come from the germline V gene. The CDR3 spans 14 residues. The V end was cut by 2 bases, the J end by 6 bases, with 14 bases between. CDR3 protein: CASSQSVWGSEQYF. DNA of the CDR3: TGCGCCAGCAGCCAATCGGTCTGGGGTAGCGAGCAGTACTTC.

The chain joins TRBV5-1 to TRBJ2-6; D is possibly TRBD1 (6 bases). Deletions cut 5 bases from V and 0 bases from J, with 12 bases between. The V gene's germline CDR1 is SGHRS and CDR2 YFSETQ. The CDR3 totals 16 residues. CDR3 in amino acids: CASSFTGNSGANVLTF. The CDR3 DNA follows: TGCGCCAGCAGTTTTACAGGGAACTCTGGGGCCAACGTCCTGACTTTC.

CDR3 protein: CASSPRDAISYEQYF. The CDR3 nucleotides read TGTGCCAGCAGTCCCCGGGACGCAATCTCCTACGAGCAGTACTTC. The J gene is TRBJ2-7, the V gene TRBV28; either TRBD1 or TRBD2 may fit D (5 bases each). The CDR3 has 15 amino acids. The germline V gene encodes CDR1 MDHEN and CDR2 SYDVKM. The ends were cut back, 5 bases at V and 0 bases at J, with 14 bases in the middle.

The J gene is TRBJ2-5, the V gene TRBV25-1, with a possible D match to TRBD1 (6 bases). V was clipped by 8 bases and J by 5 bases, with 12 bases between them. The CDR3 contains 12 residues. The germline CDR1 and CDR2 sequences are MGHDK and SYGVNS. CDR3 protein: CASARGGETQYF. Written as DNA, the CDR3 is TGTGCCAGCGCCAGGGGCGGGGAGACCCAGTACTTC.

V is TRBV11-3 and J is TRBJ2-7; no clear D gene. V dropped 4 bases and J dropped 4 bases, with 11 bases sitting between them. This CDR3 has 13 residues. The V gene's germline CDR1 is SGHNT and CDR2 YENEEA. The CDR3 bases are TGTGCCAGCAGCTCGAGCCCTAGTTACGAGCAGTACTTC. Its translation: CASSSSPSYEQYF.

This clone was picked up a small number of times. As DNA, the CDR3 is TGTGCCAGCAGCTTAGCACAGGGAGGCGGTGAAAAACTGTTTTTT. As protein: CASSLAQGGGEKLFF. The chain couples TRBV7-9 to TRBJ1-4; possibly TRBD1 for D (6 bases). Trimming shortened V by 0 bases and J by 7 bases, and 12 bases separated the two germline ends. CDR3 size: 15 residues. Germline V gene sequence: CDR1 SEHNR, CDR2 FQNEAQ (reference sequence).

V and J are TRBV21-1 and TRBJ2-7; the D call of TRBD1 is as the table states it, not checked on the DNA. TRBV21-1 is given as a pseudogene. The CDR3 loop spans 15 amino acids. CDR3 sequence reads: CASSPFRGSPYEQYF. For the CDR3, the DNA is TGTGCCAGCAGCCCTTTTAGGGGGTCCCCCTACGAGCAGTACTTC.

The V and J genes are TRBV14 and TRBJ2-1; D might be TRBD1 (6 bases). Trimming stripped 1 base from V and 10 bases from J, with 11 bases between. Germline CDR1 is SGHDN and CDR2 is FVKESK. This CDR3 region has 13 residues. CDR3 coding DNA: TGTGCCAGCAGCCAAGGGACAGCCCGAGAGCAGTTCTTC. Protein: CASSQGTAREQFF.

About this clone: No conserved phenylalanine or tryptophan ends this CDR3, so it is likely a read error. The chain recombines TRBV5-1 with TRBJ2-7; D may be TRBD2 (5 bases). The ends were cut back, 4 bases at V and 6 bases at J, with 20 bases in the middle. CDR1 and CDR2 (germline): SGHRS, YFSETQ. The CDR3 is made up of 15 amino acids. The CDR3 coding sequence is TGCGCCAGCAGCGCCGGGCACGGGGTATCGGGCGAGCAGTACCTC. The encoded protein is CASSAGHGVSGEQYL.

This chain uses TRBV19 with TRBJ2-1; 7 bases agree with TRBD1. The CDR3 runs to 15 residues. Germline-derived CDR1 and CDR2 are LNHDA and SQIVND (reference sequence). J lost 0 bases, V lost 9 bases, and 8 bases had no gene match. The chain's CDR3 is CASRQGRSSYNEQFF. CDR3 DNA: TGTGCCAGCCGACAGGGTAGGAGCTCCTACAATGAGCAGTTCTTC.